This TCR beta chain was found in a study of cytomegalovirus exposure and HLA in healthy donors. Background on the study: The approximately 710 first-cohort repertoires and the 120 or so validation repertoires shared the same platform, a later analysis reported. Study-level points and caveats: For most TCR sequences rarity was the rule, although some public TCRs occurred in many donors. The classifier reportedly diagnosed cytomegalovirus status with high specificity and sensitivity. The study recorded about 160 TCR beta chains that were cytomegalovirus-associated.

Deletions cut 3 bases from V and 3 bases from J, with 15 bases between. The length of the CDR3 is 15 residues. Germline CDR1 GTSNPN, CDR2 SVGIG (reference sequence). Measured with immunoSEQ multiplex PCR; TCRdb has only the in-frame clones, and not every one. Of 60,000 to 70,000 clones listed, about 89% were seen once; the top ten hold approximately 1.5%. Note on this clone: What it binds is unknown.

This chain links TRBV30 with TRBJ2-1; D is possibly TRBD2 (5 bases). Sequenced: PBMCs. The TCR originated in a woman between 18 and 29 years old in good health and CMV-seronegative. CDR3 sequence reads: CAWRATRQIYNEQFF. CDR3 coding DNA: TGTGCCTGGAGGGCAACTAGACAAATCTACAATGAGCAGTTCTTC.